The clone carrying this TCR beta chain was recorded a few times. Its target is not known. This CDR3 comprises 14 residues. Trimming took 4 bases from V and 3 from J; bases not matched to a gene: 4. The germline CDR1 and CDR2 sequences are SGHAT and FQNNGV. TCRdb independently ran MiXCR on the RACE reads; one entry per CDR3 protein. The top ten clones hold under 6% of a sample with about 82,000 distinct CDR3 sequences, about an eighth of them seen once. This sample is part of a study of human T cells and chemical hapten exposure. Described time point: patch test 3, about 24 weeks after DPC sensitization. Treatment in this sample: therapeutic diphenylcyclopropenone sensitization with weekly scalp DPC. Total RNA came from unfractionated whole blood. Study-level results: Counts of expanded TCRs (at PT1) showed a positive correlation with patch test score.

The sample was whole blood, taken in connection with sensitization to the hapten diphenylcyclopropenone (DPC). The source is a woman between 50 and 59 years old with alopecia areata. Some clones in this sample may be carry-over from other donors' samples. V is TRBV11-2 and J is TRBJ2-5; 8 bases are a match to TRBD2. Written as DNA, the CDR3 is TGTGCCAGCAGCTCCGGACTAGCCAAAGAGACCCAGTACTTC. This encodes CASSSGLAKETQYF.